The clone carrying this T cell receptor beta chain was observed many times. Its antigen is undetermined. Patients chosen for sequencing had CD8+CD57+ cells that had expanded, as shown by flow cytometry. Severe acquired aplastic anemia was present in all patients. Patients had not yet gotten any therapy when their blood was taken for sampling. Profiles of TCR beta VDJ and CDR3 were generated from a genomic DNA template. TCRdb recomputed calls from the reads with MiXCR, one row per CDR3 protein. The sample has roughly 180,000 distinct CDR3 sequences, less than 65% seen once. The sample belongs to a study of CD8+CD57+ T cells in acquired aplastic anemia. Looking at the study overall: Sorted cells (CD4+ and CD8+) yielded DNA amounts that averaged around 3.5 ug.

V was trimmed by 5 bases and J by 0 bases, leaving 13 bases between them. The germline V gene has CDR1 SEHNR and CDR2 FQNEAQ (reference sequence). This CDR3 has 15 residues. The study, taken as a whole, reports: Researchers report that 25 to 30 CD8+ CDR3 sequences appeared in both patients and controls.

The sequence came from a human donor with aplastic anemia. The sample taken for sequencing was sorted CD4+, CD8+, or CD8+CD57+ T cells (not recorded which) from PBMCs. J is TRBJ1-1 and V is TRBV7-9; a weak D match, TRBD1 (6 bases). CDR3 sequence: CASSPRDTLNTEAFF. CDR3 sequence (DNA): TGTGCCAGCAGCCCACGGGACACCTTGAACACTGAAGCTTTCTTT.